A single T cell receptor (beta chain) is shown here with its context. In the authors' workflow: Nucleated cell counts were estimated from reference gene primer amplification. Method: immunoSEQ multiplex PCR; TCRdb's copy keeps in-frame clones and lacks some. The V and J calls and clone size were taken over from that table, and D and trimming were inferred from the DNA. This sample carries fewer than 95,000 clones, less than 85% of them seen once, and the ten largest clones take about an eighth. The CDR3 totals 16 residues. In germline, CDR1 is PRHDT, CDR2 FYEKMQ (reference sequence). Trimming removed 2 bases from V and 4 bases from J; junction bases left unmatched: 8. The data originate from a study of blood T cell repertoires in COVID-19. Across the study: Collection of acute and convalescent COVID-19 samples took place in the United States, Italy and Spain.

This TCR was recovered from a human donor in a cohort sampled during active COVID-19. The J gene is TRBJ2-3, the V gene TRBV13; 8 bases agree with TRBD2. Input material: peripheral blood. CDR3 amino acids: CASSLRDGGEADTQYF. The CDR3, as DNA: TGTGCCAGCAGCTTACGGGACGGGGGGGAGGCAGATACGCAGTATTTT.